One sample yielded the 12 T cell receptor beta chains listed below, sequenced in a study of graft-versus-host responses after intestinal transplantation (dated by TCRdb to the early 2020s). Dithiothreitol, EDTA incubations and collagenase D digestion were used to isolate intraepithelial and lamina propria lymphocytes from graft specimens. Library preparation used the immunoSEQ multiplex PCR assay. The table was pulled from immuneACCESS by TCRdb, which kept in-frame rearrangements only. Such tables lose some clones; where checked, under half of the loss comes from unresolved V genes, and the rest has no known cause. In all, the sample holds 15,000 or so clones, and roughly 74% of those were seen once. About 3% of the sample rests with the top ten. The sample was ileum tissue, taken 14 days after transplant. These receptors came from a human patient who received an intestinal transplant, so some T cells may come from the graft donor.

The V and J genes are TRBV28 and TRBJ2-1, with 8 bases lining up with TRBD1. The CDR3 runs to 16 residues. Trimming took 5 bases from V and 7 from J; bases not matched to a gene: 13. Germline lookup yields CDR1 MDHEN and CDR2 SYDVKM. The CDR3 loop is CASSPGQGTYKNEQFF. CDR3 DNA: TGTGCCAGCAGTCCCGGACAGGGTACTTACAAGAATGAGCAGTTCTTC.

In DNA form, the CDR3 reads TGCAGCGCCAGGACGGCGGGTAGCACTGAAGCTTTCTTT. It specifies CSARTAGSTEAFF. The chain employs TRBV29-1 and TRBJ1-1; D unclear. The CDR3 has 13 amino acids. V lost 7 bases, J lost 4 bases, and 16 bases lay in between. Germline CDR1 is SQVTM and CDR2 is ANQGSEA.

V and J are TRBV7-6 and TRBJ2-1, with 8 positions matching TRBD2. This CDR3 is 16 amino acids long. The V and J ends lost 4 bases and 0 bases, in that order; junction bases with no gene match: 5. Germline V gene sequence: CDR1 SGHVS, CDR2 FNYEAQ. CDR3 loop: CASSSSSGSSYNEQFF. The CDR3 nucleotides are TGTGCCAGCAGCTCATCCAGCGGGAGCTCCTACAATGAGCAGTTCTTC.

This clone was detected once. V is TRBV19 and J is TRBJ1-4; 8 bases align to TRBD1. V dropped 1 base and J dropped 11; count of bases not matched to a gene: 15. The CDR3 length is 17 residues. Germline CDR1 LNHDA, CDR2 SQIVND (reference sequence). The CDR3 sequence: CASSIGTGGITSGKLFF. The CDR3 DNA follows: TGTGCCAGTAGTATAGGAACAGGGGGAATAACCTCTGGCAAACTGTTTTTT. Supplemented by reference TRBV19 and TRBJ1-4, the full variable domain reads DGGITQSPKYLFRKEGQNVTLSCEQNLNHDAMYWYRQDPGQGLRLIYYSQIVNDFQKGDIAEGYSVSREKKESFPLTVTSAQKNPTAFYLCASSIGTGGITSGKLFFGSGTQLSVL.

The chain uses TRBV6-5 and TRBJ2-7, with a weak D call TRBD2 (5 bases). This CDR3 contains 14 residues. The germline CDR1 and CDR2 sequences are MNHEY and SVGAGI. Trimming took off 4 bases at V and 2 bases at J, with 12 bases between the two ends. CDR3 in amino acids: CASSSSSGTYEQYF. CDR3 DNA sequence: TGTGCCAGCAGTTCCTCAAGCGGAACCTACGAGCAGTACTTC.

CDR3 sequence (DNA): TGTGCCGGGAGGCGGGAGGACAATGAGCAGTTCTTC. Translated, it gives CAGRREDNEQFF. The V and J genes are TRBV6-6 and TRBJ2-1; 8 bases line up with TRBD2. The ends lost 11 bases at V and 5 bases at J; junction bases unmatched: 5. Germline V CDR1 and CDR2: MNHNY, SVGAGI (reference sequence). CDR3 size: 12 residues.

V and J are TRBV30 and TRBJ2-3, with TRBD2 as a possible D gene (6 bases). V was shortened by 0 bases and J by 5 bases, with 12 bases between the two germline ends. Germline V lookup: CDR1 GTSNPN, CDR2 SVGIG (reference sequence). This CDR3 is 14 amino acids long. The CDR3 region has the DNA TGTGCCTGGAGTGTTGCGGGGATAGGAGATACGCAGTATTTT. Translated, it gives CAWSVAGIGDTQYF.

The chain joins TRBV5-1 to TRBJ1-3; TRBD1 is a possible D gene (5 bases). V lost 4 bases and J 0 bases, leaving 20 bases between the germline ends. This CDR3 comprises 18 residues. From germline, CDR1 is SGHRS and CDR2 YFSETQ. CDR3 region: CASSAMTGGANSGNTIYF. CDR3 DNA: TGCGCCAGCAGCGCTATGACCGGCGGGGCTAACTCTGGAAACACCATATATTTT. Full variable domain (outside the CDR3, taken from reference TRBV5-1 and TRBJ1-3): KAGVTQTPRYLIKTRGQQVTLSCSPISGHRSVSWYQQTPGQGLQFLFEYFSETQRNKGNFPGRFSGRQFSNSRSEMNVSTLELGDSALYLCASSAMTGGANSGNTIYFGEGSWLTVV.

The chain joins TRBV5-6 to TRBJ2-2; possibly TRBD1 or TRBD2 for D (6 bases each). V was cut by 4 bases and J by 5 bases, with 21 bases left in between. Germline-derived CDR1 and CDR2 are SGHDT and YYEEEE. The CDR3 loop spans 17 amino acids. The CDR3 nucleotides read TGTGCCAGCAGCCCCTACCTCGGGGGCGCTAGGACCGGGGAGCTGTTTTTT. Its translation is CASSPYLGGARTGELFF.

The chain links TRBV6-5 to TRBJ1-1; 7 bases align to TRBD1. The CDR3 covers 15 residues. V shed 4 bases, J shed 5 bases, and the junction held 10 bases outside the gene matches. Germline V gene sequence: CDR1 MNHEY, CDR2 SVGAGI. Written as DNA, the CDR3 is TGTGCCAGCAGTTTGACAGGGTCTAGGCGGACTGAAGCTTTCTTT. This gives the protein CASSLTGSRRTEAFF.

This rearrangement joins TRBV19 to TRBJ2-1; TRBD2 matches 11 bases. V shed 0 bases and J 11 bases; nucleotides not matched to a gene: 6. In germline, CDR1 is LNHDA, CDR2 SQIVND (reference sequence). The length of the CDR3 is 15 residues. The CDR3, as DNA: TGTGCCAGTAGTATAGATCTACTAGCGGGAGCCCAGCAGTTCTTC. Its protein is CASSIDLLAGAQQFF.

The rearrangement joins TRBV25-1 to TRBJ1-2; 8 nucleotides match TRBD1. The CDR3 contains 17 residues. V was pared by 4 bases and J by 4 bases, with 14 bases of the junction left unmatched. CDR1 and CDR2 from the germline V gene are MGHDK and SYGVNS. The CDR3 sequence is CASSGEDRGGGRYGYTF. The CDR3 DNA is TGTGCCAGCAGTGGGGAAGACAGGGGCGGGGGTCGCTATGGCTACACCTTC.